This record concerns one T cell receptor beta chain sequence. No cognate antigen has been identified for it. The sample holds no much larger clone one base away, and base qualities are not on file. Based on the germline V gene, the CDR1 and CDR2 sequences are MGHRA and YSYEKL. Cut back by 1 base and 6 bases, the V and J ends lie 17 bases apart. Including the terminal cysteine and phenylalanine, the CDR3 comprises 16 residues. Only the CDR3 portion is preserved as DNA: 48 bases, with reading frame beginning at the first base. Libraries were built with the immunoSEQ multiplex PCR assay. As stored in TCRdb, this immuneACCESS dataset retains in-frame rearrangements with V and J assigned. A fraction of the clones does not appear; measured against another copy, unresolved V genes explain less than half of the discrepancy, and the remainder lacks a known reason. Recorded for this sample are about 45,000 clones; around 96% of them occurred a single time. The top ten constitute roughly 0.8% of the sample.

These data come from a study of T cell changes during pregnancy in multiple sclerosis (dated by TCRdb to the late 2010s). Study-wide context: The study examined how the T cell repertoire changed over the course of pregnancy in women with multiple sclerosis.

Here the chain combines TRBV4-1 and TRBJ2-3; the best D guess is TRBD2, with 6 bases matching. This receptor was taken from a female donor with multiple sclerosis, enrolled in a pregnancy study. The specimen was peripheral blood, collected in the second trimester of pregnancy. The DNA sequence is TGCGCCAGCAGCCAAGTCAGGATTGGGCGGGGCGATACGCAGTATTTT. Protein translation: CASSQVRIGRGDTQYF.